Listed here are 29 T cell receptor beta chains from one sample, sequenced in a study of shared clonotypes between healthy human individuals. Here immunoSEQ multiplex PCR was the method, and the copy in TCRdb shows in-frame clones only, minus some. The sample lists 170,000 or so clones, approximately 70% occurring once. Sequenced: memory CD4+ T cells sorted from blood. Described subset: CD45RA-negative fraction. These receptors all come from a man aged 30 to 39 in good health.

The genes are TRBV6-4 and TRBJ2-3, with 7 bases that match TRBD1. CDR1 is MRHNA and CDR2 is SNTAGT in the germline V gene. The V gene end was trimmed by 2 bases and the J gene end by 9 bases; junction bases not matched to a gene: 8. The CDR3 has 14 residues. CDR3 residues: CASSDSPTGATQYF. In DNA form, the CDR3 reads TGTGCCAGCAGTGACAGTCCTACAGGGGCGACGCAGTATTTT.

As for this clone: A read error may be the cause here, since a much bigger clone is one base away. In the same sample, other DNA sequences code for this CDR3. The rearrangement uses TRBV9 and TRBJ2-3, with 13 bases aligning to TRBD2. This CDR3 has 19 residues. V lost 1 base and J lost 4; bases outside the gene matches: 12. Germline V gene data show CDR1 as SGDLS and CDR2 as YYNGEE. The CDR3 DNA reads TGTGCCAGCAGCGTAAGCCCCGCTGGACTAGCGGGAGTGGCAGATACGCAGTATTTT. Residues: CASSVSPAGLAGVADTQYF.

The rearrangement uses TRBV5-5 and TRBJ1-3; no firm D call. The CDR3 length is 14 residues. V lost 4 bases to trimming and J lost 8 bases, with 16 bases between them. Germline V gene data show CDR1 as SGHKS and CDR2 as YYEKEE (reference sequence). In DNA, the CDR3 is TGTGCCAGCAGCCGCGACCCCCAGGCGGACACCATATATTTT. Its translation is CASSRDPQADTIYF.

The chain couples TRBV6-1 to TRBJ1-2; tentative D call: TRBD1 (5 bases). The CDR3 has 14 amino acids. CDR1 and CDR2 (germline): MNHNS, SASEGT. V was pared by 6 bases and J by 4 bases, with 15 bases between. The CDR3 loop is CASSSPGGSYGYTF. The CDR3 DNA reads as TGTGCCAGCAGCTCCCCGGGGGGTAGCTATGGCTACACCTTC.

The genes are TRBV10-1 and TRBJ2-7; tentatively, D is TRBD1 or TRBD2 (5 bases each). Trimming pared 1 base from V and 6 bases from J, leaving 7 bases between. The length of the CDR3 is 12 residues. The germline gives CDR1 WNHNN, CDR2 SYGVQD (reference sequence). The CDR3 loop reads CASSELGVEQYF. In nucleotides, the CDR3 is TGCGCCAGCAGTGAGTTGGGGGTCGAGCAGTACTTC.

This clone has a single count. The chain is built from TRBV11-2 and TRBJ1-1, with D hard to call. V gave up 4 bases and J gave up 5 bases, with 8 bases separating them. The CDR3 consists of 12 residues. CDR1 is SGHAT, CDR2 FQNNGV, per germline. The CDR3 here is CASSSTRTEAFF. For the CDR3, the DNA is TGTGCCAGCAGCTCCACGCGAACTGAAGCTTTCTTT.

The rearrangement links TRBV5-1 to TRBJ2-2; 7 nucleotides match TRBD2. The germline V gene encodes CDR1 SGHRS and CDR2 YFSETQ. CDR3 size: 18 residues. The trim removed 2 bases at V and 6 bases at J, leaving 16 bases unmatched. For the CDR3, the DNA is TGCGCCAGCAGCTTAGGGCCCGCCGGCGGGAGTGTTTCCGGGGAGCTGTTTTTT. The encoded protein is CASSLGPAGGSVSGELFF.

This chain joins TRBV5-4 and TRBJ2-1, with D possibly being TRBD1 or TRBD2 (6 bases each). V shed 6 bases and J shed 0 bases, with 16 bases lying between them. The CDR3 runs 16 residues. Germline CDR1 SGHNT, CDR2 YYREEE (reference sequence). In DNA, the CDR3 is TGTGCCAGCACCCTGCCGGGGGCCAACTCCTACAATGAGCAGTTCTTC. Translating gives CASTLPGANSYNEQFF.

V and J are TRBV7-9 and TRBJ2-7; no clear D. V gave up 8 bases and J gave up 1 base, with 12 bases separating them. The germline CDR1 and CDR2 sequences are SEHNR and FQNEAQ (reference sequence). The CDR3 consists of 13 residues. DNA of the CDR3: TGTGCCAGCGGTCTCCCAAAATCCTACGAGCAGTACTTC. It is translated as CASGLPKSYEQYF.

This chain joins TRBV4-3 and TRBJ1-2; D ambiguous. Germline V gives CDR1 LGHNA, CDR2 YSLEER. V was clipped by 1 base and J by 5 bases, with 14 bases between them. CDR3 length: 15 amino acids. In DNA form, the CDR3 reads TGCGCCAGCAGCCAAGTCCTTACAGCGCGTTATGGCTACACCTTC. Translation: CASSQVLTARYGYTF.

This clone has a count of ten or more. The chain joins TRBV7-9 to TRBJ1-4; a possible D gene is TRBD1 (5 bases). The CDR3 contains 14 residues. The V end lost 0 bases, the J end lost 7 bases, and 9 bases lay between the germline ends. CDR1 is SEHNR and CDR2 is FQNEAQ in the germline V gene (reference sequence). The CDR3 reads CASSLAGTVEKLFF. In nucleotides, the CDR3 is TGTGCCAGCAGCTTAGCCGGGACTGTTGAAAAACTGTTTTTT.

This clone was seen repeatedly, ten times or more. This chain joins TRBV18 and TRBJ2-1; TRBD2 matches 7 bases. The CDR3 has 15 residues. Losses at the gene ends were 3 bases for V and 0 bases for J; bases not matched to a gene: 2. Germline V gives CDR1 KGHSH, CDR2 LQKENI. The CDR3 protein is CASSPGDYSYNEQFF. The CDR3 DNA sequence: TGTGCCAGCTCACCGGGGGACTACTCCTACAATGAGCAGTTCTTC.

The rearrangement joins TRBV5-1 to TRBJ2-2, with D perhaps TRBD1 or TRBD2 (5 bases each). The germline CDR1 and CDR2 sequences are SGHRS and YFSETQ. The CDR3 extends over 15 amino acids. Trimming pared 0 bases from V and 2 bases from J, leaving 8 bases between. The CDR3 here is CASSLDGANTGELFF. CDR3 in DNA: TGCGCCAGCAGCTTGGACGGGGCAAACACCGGGGAGCTGTTTTTT.

The chain recombines TRBV7-7 with TRBJ2-1, with D tentatively TRBD2 (5 bases). The CDR3 extends over 15 amino acids. Looked up from germline, CDR1 is SSHAT and CDR2 is FNYEAQ (reference sequence). Trimming took off 7 bases at V and 0 bases at J, with 13 bases between the two ends. CDR3 protein: CASTPVGSSYNEQFF. The CDR3 DNA reads as TGTGCCAGCACCCCCGTGGGGAGCTCCTACAATGAGCAGTTCTTC.

The chain has TRBV18 and TRBJ1-3, with D perhaps matching TRBD1 (5 bases). Trimming removed 2 bases at V and 0 bases at J, with 11 bases between. The CDR3 is 16 amino acids. The germline gives CDR1 KGHSH, CDR2 LQKENI. The CDR3 sequence: CASSPSGMGSGNTIYF. CDR3 coding DNA: TGTGCCAGCTCACCATCAGGGATGGGCTCTGGAAACACCATATATTTT.

V and J are TRBV29-1 and TRBJ2-3, with TRBD1 as a possible D gene (5 bases). The CDR3 is made up of 14 amino acids. CDR1 is SQVTM and CDR2 is ANQGSEA in the germline V gene. V shed 0 bases and J shed 4 bases, with 11 bases lying between them. The CDR3 sequence is CSVEDQGRADTQYF. In nucleotides, the CDR3 is TGCAGCGTTGAAGATCAGGGTAGGGCAGATACGCAGTATTTT.

The chain recombines TRBV5-4 with TRBJ2-1, with D unresolved. The V end was cut by 1 base, the J end by 10 bases, with 6 bases between. This CDR3 is built from 11 residues. Looked up from germline, CDR1 is SGHNT and CDR2 is YYREEE (reference sequence). The CDR3 DNA reads TGTGCCAGCAGCTTGAGGCGGGAGCAGTTCTTC. Protein: CASSLRREQFF.

CDR3 region: CASSPNIPNEKLFF. For the CDR3, the DNA is TGTGCCAGCAGTCCCAATATTCCTAATGAAAAACTGTTTTTT. The gene calls are TRBV28 and TRBJ1-4; D ambiguous. V was shortened by 5 bases and J by 3 bases, with 10 bases between the two germline ends. CDR1 and CDR2 (germline): MDHEN, SYDVKM. This CDR3 is built from 14 residues.

The gene calls are TRBV19 and TRBJ2-2, with 7 nucleotides matching TRBD2. Germline V gene data show CDR1 as LNHDA and CDR2 as SQIVND (reference sequence). V was clipped by 5 bases and J by 7 bases; unmatched bases: 7. The CDR3 consists of 14 residues. CDR3 in amino acids: CASSVLTSFGELFF. The CDR3 DNA sequence: TGTGCCAGTAGTGTTCTGACTAGCTTCGGGGAGCTGTTTTTT.

The CDR3 bases are TGCGCCAGCAGCTTGAACAGTGCGGGAAACACCATATATTTT. It codes for CASSLNSAGNTIYF. The chain uses TRBV5-1 and TRBJ1-3; D is ambiguous. Per germline, CDR1 SGHRS and CDR2 YFSETQ. The V and J ends lost 1 base and 4 bases respectively, with 9 bases between them. The length of the CDR3 is 14 residues.

The chain links TRBV25-1 to TRBJ2-1; D may be TRBD2 (5 bases). The ends were cut back, 3 bases at V and 0 bases at J, with 9 bases in the middle. The CDR3 sequence is 15 residues long. Germline V gene sequence: CDR1 MGHDK, CDR2 SYGVNS. The CDR3 sequence: CASSDATISYNEQFF. CDR3 coding DNA: TGTGCCAGCAGTGATGCGACTATCTCCTACAATGAGCAGTTCTTC. Based on the CDR3 plus reference TRBV25-1 and TRBJ2-1, the full variable domain is EADIYQTPRYLVIGTGKKITLECSQTMGHDKMYWYQQDPGMELHLIHYSYGVNSTEKGDLSSESTVSRIRTEHFPLTLESARPSHTSQYLCASSDATISYNEQFFGPGTRLTVL.

This chain connects TRBV28 to TRBJ2-7; TRBD1 agrees at 9 bases. Germline assignment: CDR1 MDHEN and CDR2 SYDVKM. CDR3 size: 15 residues. The junction had 14 bases not matched to a gene; V was cut back by 7 bases and J by 7 bases. Here the CDR3 reads CASMGRGTGSGEQYF. The CDR3 DNA reads TGTGCCAGCATGGGGCGCGGGACAGGGTCGGGAGAGCAGTACTTC. Full variable domain (rest looked up from reference TRBV28 and TRBJ2-7): DVKVTQSSRYLVKRTGEKVFLECVQDMDHENMFWYRQDPGLGLRLIYFSYDVKMKEKGDIPEGYSVSREKKERFSLILESASTNQTSMYLCASMGRGTGSGEQYFGPGTRLTVT.

The DNA for the CDR3 is TGTGCCAGCAGTTGGGTTAAAACCGGGGAGCTGTTTTTT. Translation gives CASSWVKTGELFF. The chain links TRBV6-5 to TRBJ2-2; D remains ambiguous. V was shortened by 4 bases and J by 5 bases, with 8 bases between the two germline ends. The CDR3 length is 13 residues. Germline assignment: CDR1 MNHEY and CDR2 SVGAGI.

There are a few counts of this clone. The chain carries TRBV7-6 and TRBJ2-2, with unresolved D. CDR3 length: 13 residues. Deletions cut 5 bases from V and 7 bases from J, with 11 bases between. The germline gives CDR1 SGHVS, CDR2 FNYEAQ. DNA of the CDR3: TGTGCCAGCAGCCCCGCAAGTGGCGGGGAGCTGTTTTTT. It translates to CASSPASGGELFF.

This clone came up once. Distinct nucleotide sequences in the sample also encode this CDR3. This chain joins TRBV11-2 and TRBJ1-1; TRBD1 matches at 10 bases. The germline gives CDR1 SGHAT, CDR2 FQNNGV. The length of the CDR3 is 14 residues. V was pared by 5 bases and J by 5 bases, with 5 bases of the junction left unmatched. The CDR3 loop is CASSPRTGGTEAFF. In nucleotides, the CDR3 is TGTGCCAGCAGCCCCAGGACAGGGGGGACTGAAGCTTTCTTT. Together with reference TRBV11-2 and TRBJ1-1, the CDR3 gives the full variable domain: EAGVAQSPRYKIIEKRQSVAFWCNPISGHATLYWYQQILGQGPKLLIQFQNNGVVDDSQLPKDRFSAERLKGVDSTLKIQPAKLEDSAVYLCASSPRTGGTEAFFGQGTRLTVV.

The V and J genes are TRBV10-3 and TRBJ1-1; unclear D gene. Per germline, CDR1 ENHRY and CDR2 SYGVKD. The length of the CDR3 is 15 residues. Between the trimmed V and J ends, which lost 8 bases and 0 bases, there was a span of 16 bases. CDR3 in amino acids: CAILADGQMNTEAFF. The CDR3 nucleotides are TGTGCCATCCTGGCGGACGGCCAAATGAACACTGAAGCTTTCTTT.

The V and J genes are TRBV5-1 and TRBJ2-3, with D unresolved. The CDR3 is 15 amino acids. V lost 1 base to trimming and J lost 0 bases, with 9 bases between them. Germline V gene sequence: CDR1 SGHRS, CDR2 YFSETQ. In DNA, the CDR3 is TGCGCCAGCAGCTTGCCGAGTACTAGCACAGATACGCAGTATTTT. This encodes CASSLPSTSTDTQYF.

As to this clone: The junction does not match germline at one end; this may be a read error. The gene calls are TRBV7-7 and TRBJ2-5; D unclear. Germline V lookup: CDR1 SSHAT, CDR2 FNYEAQ (reference sequence). This CDR3 comprises 14 residues. The chain's CDR3 is CASSSLAETETQYF. The DNA of the CDR3 is TGTGCTAGCAGCTCCTTGGCGGAGACGGAGACCCAGTACTTC.

This clone appeared many times. The J gene is TRBJ2-7, the V gene TRBV27; D not certain. Looked up from germline, CDR1 is MNHEY and CDR2 is SMNVEV (reference sequence). The V and J ends lost 6 bases and 0 bases respectively, with 9 bases between them. CDR3 length: 13 residues. As DNA, the CDR3 is TGTGCCAGCAGGGCAGATCTCTCCTACGAGCAGTACTTC. It specifies CASRADLSYEQYF.